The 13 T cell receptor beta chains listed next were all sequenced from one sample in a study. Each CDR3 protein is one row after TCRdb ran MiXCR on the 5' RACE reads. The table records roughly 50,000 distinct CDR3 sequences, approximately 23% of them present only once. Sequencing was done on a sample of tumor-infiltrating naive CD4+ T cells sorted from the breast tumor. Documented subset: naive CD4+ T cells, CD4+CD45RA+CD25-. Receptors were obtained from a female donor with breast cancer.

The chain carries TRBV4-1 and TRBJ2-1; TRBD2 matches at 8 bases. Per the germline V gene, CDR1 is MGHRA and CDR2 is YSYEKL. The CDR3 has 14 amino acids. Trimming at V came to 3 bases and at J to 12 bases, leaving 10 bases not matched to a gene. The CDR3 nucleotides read TGCGCCAGCAGCCATAAAGCGGGAGACTTAAGGCAGTTCTTC. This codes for CASSHKAGDLRQFF.

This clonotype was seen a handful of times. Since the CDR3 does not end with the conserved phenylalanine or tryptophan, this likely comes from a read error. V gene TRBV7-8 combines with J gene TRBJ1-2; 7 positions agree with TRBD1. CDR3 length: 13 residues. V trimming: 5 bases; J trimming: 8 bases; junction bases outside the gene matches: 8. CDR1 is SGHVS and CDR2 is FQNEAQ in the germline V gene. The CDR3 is CASSVLQGNGYTY. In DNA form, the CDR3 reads TGTGCCAGCAGCGTACTACAGGGGAACGGCTACACCTAC.

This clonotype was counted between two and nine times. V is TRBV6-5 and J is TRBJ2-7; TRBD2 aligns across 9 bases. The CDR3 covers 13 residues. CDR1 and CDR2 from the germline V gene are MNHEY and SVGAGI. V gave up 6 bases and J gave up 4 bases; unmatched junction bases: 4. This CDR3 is CASRSSGSYEQYF. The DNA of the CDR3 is TGTGCCAGCAGAAGTAGCGGGAGTTACGAGCAGTACTTC.

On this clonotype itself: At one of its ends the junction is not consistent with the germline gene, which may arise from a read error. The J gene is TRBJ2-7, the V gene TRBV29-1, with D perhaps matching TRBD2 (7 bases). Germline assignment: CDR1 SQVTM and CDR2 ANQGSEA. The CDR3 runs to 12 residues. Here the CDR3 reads CSVEGGAYEQCF. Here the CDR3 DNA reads TGCAGCGTTGAGGGGGGGGCCTACGAGCAGTGCTTC.

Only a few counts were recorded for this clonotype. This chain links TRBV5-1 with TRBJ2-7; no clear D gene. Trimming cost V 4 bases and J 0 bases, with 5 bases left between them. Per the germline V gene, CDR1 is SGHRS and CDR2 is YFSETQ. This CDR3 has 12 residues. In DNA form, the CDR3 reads TGCGCCAGCAGCGCGAGCTCCTACGAGCAGTACTTC. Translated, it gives CASSASSYEQYF. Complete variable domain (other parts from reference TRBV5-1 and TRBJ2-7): KAGVTQTPRYLIKTRGQQVTLSCSPISGHRSVSWYQQTPGQGLQFLFEYFSETQRNKGNFPGRFSGRQFSNSRSEMNVSTLELGDSALYLCASSASSYEQYFGPGTRLTVT.

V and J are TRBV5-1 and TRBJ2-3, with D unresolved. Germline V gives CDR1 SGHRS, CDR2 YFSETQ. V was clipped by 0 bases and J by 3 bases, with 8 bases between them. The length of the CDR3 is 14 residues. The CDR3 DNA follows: TGCGCCAGCAGCTTGGGGGATGCGACAGATACGCAGTATTTT. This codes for CASSLGDATDTQYF.

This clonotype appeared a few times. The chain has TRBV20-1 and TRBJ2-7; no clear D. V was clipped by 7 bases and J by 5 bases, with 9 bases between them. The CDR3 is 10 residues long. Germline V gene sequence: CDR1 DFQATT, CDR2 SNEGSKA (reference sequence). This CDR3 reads CSVGRDEQYF. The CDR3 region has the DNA TGCAGTGTAGGGCGAGACGAGCAGTACTTC.

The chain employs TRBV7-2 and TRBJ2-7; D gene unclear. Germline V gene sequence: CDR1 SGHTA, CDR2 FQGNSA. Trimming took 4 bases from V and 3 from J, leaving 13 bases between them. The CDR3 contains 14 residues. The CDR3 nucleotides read TGTGCCAGCAGCTCCGAAACGGGCCGCTACGAGCAGTACTTC. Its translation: CASSSETGRYEQYF.

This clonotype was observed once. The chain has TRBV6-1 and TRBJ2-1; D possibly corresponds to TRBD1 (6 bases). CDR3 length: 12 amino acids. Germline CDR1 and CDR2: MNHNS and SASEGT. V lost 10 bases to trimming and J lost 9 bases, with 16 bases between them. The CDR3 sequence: CANRELDAEQFF. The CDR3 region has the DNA TGTGCCAACAGGGAGTTAGACGCTGAGCAGTTCTTC.

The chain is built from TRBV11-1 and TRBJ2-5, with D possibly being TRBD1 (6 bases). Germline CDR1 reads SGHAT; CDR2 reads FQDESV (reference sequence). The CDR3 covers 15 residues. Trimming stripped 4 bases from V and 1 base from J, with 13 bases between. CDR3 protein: CASSSRGALQETQYF. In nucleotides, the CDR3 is TGTGCCAGCAGCTCCAGGGGAGCCCTCCAAGAGACCCAGTACTTC.

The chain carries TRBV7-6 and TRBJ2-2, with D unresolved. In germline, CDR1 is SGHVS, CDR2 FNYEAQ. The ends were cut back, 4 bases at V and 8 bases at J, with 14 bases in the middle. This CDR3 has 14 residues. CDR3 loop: CASSSTHLIGELFF. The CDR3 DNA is TGTGCCAGCAGCTCTACACACCTAATTGGGGAGCTGTTTTTT.

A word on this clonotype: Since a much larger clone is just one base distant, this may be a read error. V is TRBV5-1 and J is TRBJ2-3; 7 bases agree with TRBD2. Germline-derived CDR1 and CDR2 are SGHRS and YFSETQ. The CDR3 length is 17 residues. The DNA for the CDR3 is TGCGCCTGCAGCAGCACGCCTAGCGGAACCAGCACAGATACGCAGTATTTT. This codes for CACSSTPSGTSTDTQYF.

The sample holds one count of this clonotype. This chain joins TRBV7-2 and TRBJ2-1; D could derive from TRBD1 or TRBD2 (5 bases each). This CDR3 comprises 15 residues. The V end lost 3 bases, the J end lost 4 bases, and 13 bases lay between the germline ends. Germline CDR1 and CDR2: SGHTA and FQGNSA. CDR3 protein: CASSLGTDEYNEQFF. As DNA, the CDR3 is TGTGCCAGCAGCTTGGGGACCGATGAGTACAATGAGCAGTTCTTC.